The 18 T cell receptor beta chains reported below all come from one sample, sequenced in a study of blood T cell repertoires in COVID-19. The protocol was immunoSEQ multiplex PCR, while the TCRdb copy is restricted to in-frame clones and leaves out a portion. The table includes approximately 300,000 clones, around 89% detected once. Sequenced: peripheral blood. The receptors here all came from a man between 18 and 35 years old who had recovered from COVID-19.

The chain is built from TRBV19 and TRBJ1-2; D is ambiguous. The CDR3 length is 12 residues. Looked up from germline, CDR1 is LNHDA and CDR2 is SQIVND (reference sequence). The V and J ends lost 4 bases and 1 base respectively, with 4 bases between them. The chain's CDR3 is CASSTINYGYTF. The CDR3 DNA follows: TGTGCCAGTAGTACCATTAACTATGGCTACACCTTC.

The chain has TRBV24-1 and TRBJ2-5; tentative D call: TRBD2 (5 bases). Per germline, CDR1 KGHDR and CDR2 SFDVKD. V was shortened by 10 bases and J by 0 bases, with 11 bases between the two germline ends. The CDR3 length is 13 residues. DNA of the CDR3: TGTGCCACATCGGGAACGTACCAAGAGACCCAGTACTTC. Amino acids: CATSGTYQETQYF.

This rearrangement joins TRBV5-4 to TRBJ2-7, with D tentatively TRBD2 (6 bases). Per the germline V gene, CDR1 is SGHNT and CDR2 is YYREEE (reference sequence). Trimming stripped 4 bases from V and 2 bases from J, with 16 bases between. The CDR3 totals 15 residues. CDR3 protein: CASSLPGLHPYEQYF. The CDR3 region has the DNA TGTGCCAGCAGCCTGCCGGGACTGCATCCCTACGAGCAGTACTTC.

The rearrangement joins TRBV7-8 to TRBJ2-7; a possible D gene is TRBD2 (5 bases). CDR1 is SGHVS and CDR2 is FQNEAQ in the germline V gene. V lost 2 bases and J 7 bases, leaving 12 bases between the germline ends. This CDR3 has 13 residues. Here the CDR3 DNA reads TGTGCCAGCAGCTTAAGTCCCTCGGGGGAGCAGTACTTC. Protein product: CASSLSPSGEQYF.

The chain has TRBV11-2 and TRBJ2-1, with D possibly TRBD1 on 5 matching bases. The V end was cut by 1 base, the J end by 6 bases, with 10 bases between. The CDR3 sequence is 14 residues long. Germline loops: CDR1 SGHAT, CDR2 FQNNGV. The CDR3: CASSLGQPPNEQFF. The CDR3, as DNA: TGTGCCAGCAGCTTAGGACAGCCCCCCAATGAGCAGTTCTTC.

This chain uses TRBV5-5 with TRBJ2-7; a possible D gene is TRBD1 (5 bases). V lost 4 bases to trimming and J lost 3 bases, with 14 bases between them. CDR3 size: 14 residues. Germline assignment: CDR1 SGHKS and CDR2 YYEKEE (reference sequence). CDR3 protein: CASSLRTPNYEQYF. Here the CDR3 DNA reads TGTGCCAGCAGCCTGCGGACACCGAACTACGAGCAGTACTTC.

The chain employs TRBV29-1 and TRBJ1-1; 11 bases are shared with TRBD1. The CDR3 consists of 13 residues. The junction had 4 bases not matched to a gene; V was cut back by 4 bases and J by 6 bases. Looked up from germline, CDR1 is SQVTM and CDR2 is ANQGSEA. The CDR3 sequence: CSVGTGGRSEAFF. The CDR3 bases are TGCAGCGTTGGGACAGGGGGCCGATCTGAAGCTTTCTTT. The variable domain in full, with the rest retrieved from reference TRBV29-1 and TRBJ1-1, is SAVISQKPSRDICQRGTSLTIQCQVDSQVTMMFWYRQQPGQSLTLIATANQGSEATYESGFVIDKFPISRPNLTFSTLTVSNMSPEDSSIYLCSVGTGGRSEAFFGQGTRLTVV.

This chain connects TRBV6-5 to TRBJ1-6, with a weak D call TRBD1 (6 bases). The length of the CDR3 is 16 residues. Trimming removed 0 bases from V and 10 bases from J, with 16 bases in between. The germline V gene has CDR1 MNHEY and CDR2 SVGAGI. This chain's CDR3 is CASSYSNTGLESPLHF. As DNA, the CDR3 is TGTGCCAGCAGTTACTCGAATACAGGGCTAGAATCACCCCTCCACTTT.

This chain connects TRBV6-5 to TRBJ2-1, with TRBD1 identical over 7 bases. CDR1 is MNHEY and CDR2 is SVGAGI in the germline V gene. V shed 7 bases and J 6 bases; nucleotides not matched to a gene: 6. CDR3 length equals 13 residues. CDR3 in amino acids: CASIRAGGNEQFF. DNA for the CDR3: TGTGCCAGCATACGCGCAGGGGGCAATGAGCAGTTCTTC.

J is TRBJ2-1 and V is TRBV10-2, with TRBD2 as a possible D gene (5 bases). This CDR3 spans 13 amino acids. Germline loops: CDR1 WSHSY, CDR2 SAAADI. V was trimmed by 5 bases and J by 3 bases, leaving 8 bases between them. The CDR3 spells CASSRAGYNEQFF. CDR3 sequence (DNA): TGCGCCAGCAGTAGGGCGGGCTACAATGAGCAGTTCTTC.

The chain combines TRBV6-2 or TRBV6-3 with TRBJ2-1; D is perhaps TRBD1 (6 bases). Trimming removed 1 base from V and 5 bases from J, with 24 bases in between. The germline gives CDR1 MNHEY, CDR2 SVGEGT. The CDR3 loop spans 19 amino acids. Here the CDR3 DNA reads TGTGCCAGCAGTTACTTGGAACTAATCGTGGGGGCTTATAACAATGAGCAGTTCTTC. It codes for CASSYLELIVGAYNNEQFF.

V usage is TRBV5-6 and J usage is TRBJ1-5; 7 nucleotides match TRBD1. The CDR3 has 16 residues. V shed 5 bases, J shed 1 base, and the junction held 9 bases outside the gene matches. Germline lookup yields CDR1 SGHDT and CDR2 YYEEEE. The CDR3 spells CASRYQGDGSNQPQHF. As DNA, the CDR3 is TGTGCCAGCAGATATCAGGGGGATGGAAGCAATCAGCCCCAGCATTTT.

The rearrangement joins TRBV5-6 to TRBJ1-2; D ambiguous. CDR1 SGHDT and CDR2 YYEEEE come from the germline V gene. The V end lost 3 bases, the J end lost 7 bases, and 10 bases lay between the germline ends. This CDR3 comprises 12 residues. The chain's CDR3 is CASSSLQSGYTF. The CDR3 bases are TGTGCCAGCAGCTCCTTACAGAGTGGCTACACCTTC. Full variable domain (missing parts from reference TRBV5-6 and TRBJ1-2): DAGVTQSPTHLIKTRGQQVTLRCSPKSGHDTVSWYQQALGQGPQFIFQYYEEEERQRGNFPDRFSGHQFPNYSSELNVNALLLGDSALYLCASSSLQSGYTFGSGTRLTVV.

The chain recombines TRBV30 with TRBJ1-2; 8 bases map to TRBD1. J gave up 8 bases and V 2 bases, and 10 bases lay outside the gene matches. Looked up from germline, CDR1 is GTSNPN and CDR2 is SVGIG (reference sequence). This CDR3 is 14 amino acids long. The CDR3 loop reads CAWSHLTGDLGYTF. DNA for the CDR3: TGTGCCTGGAGTCACCTGACAGGGGATCTCGGCTACACCTTC.

The chain's CDR3 is CASSPPTGGITEAFF. CDR3 sequence (DNA): TGTGCCAGCAGCCCCCCGACAGGGGGGATCACTGAAGCTTTCTTT. The gene calls are TRBV9 and TRBJ1-1, with 9 bases fitting TRBD1. The germline V gene has CDR1 SGDLS and CDR2 YYNGEE. The CDR3 covers 15 residues. The V segment lost 4 bases and the J segment 4 bases; nucleotides outside the gene matches: 8.

The chain links TRBV11-1 to TRBJ1-4; TRBD1 might be the D (5 bases). The CDR3 covers 14 residues. Germline V CDR1 and CDR2: SGHAT, FQDESV (reference sequence). Trimming shortened V by 2 bases and J by 5 bases, and 9 bases separated the two germline ends. The CDR3 reads CASSLQGLNEKLFF. CDR3 bases: TGTGCCAGCAGCTTACAGGGTTTAAATGAAAAACTGTTTTTT.

The gene calls are TRBV6-2 or TRBV6-3 and TRBJ1-2, with D unclear. Trimming took 6 bases from V and 1 from J, leaving 6 bases between them. Germline CDR1 reads MNHEY; CDR2 reads SVGEGT. The CDR3 sequence is 12 residues long. CDR3 coding DNA: TGTGCCAGCAGCGAGCGTAACTATGGCTACACCTTC. The encoded protein is CASSERNYGYTF.

The chain is built from TRBV5-4 and TRBJ2-7, with a tentative D call TRBD1 (5 bases). The germline CDR1 and CDR2 sequences are SGHNT and YYREEE (reference sequence). Trimming pared 0 bases from V and 5 bases from J, leaving 12 bases between. CDR3 length: 14 amino acids. The CDR3 DNA reads as TGTGCCAGCAGCTTGGGGCAGGGTCTACACGAGCAGTACTTC. Translated, it gives CASSLGQGLHEQYF.